Each of the 15 T cell receptor beta chains below was sequenced from the same sample in a study of shared clonotypes between healthy human individuals. The protocol was immunoSEQ multiplex PCR, while the TCRdb copy is restricted to in-frame clones and leaves out a portion. The table records some 2.4 million clones, roughly 93% of them present only once. The sample taken for sequencing was naive CD4+ T cells from PBMCs. Regarding subset: CD45RA+ positively selected. Every receptor here comes from a man aged 18-30 years in good health. Some clones in this sample may be carry-over from other donors' samples.

The rearrangement uses TRBV19 and TRBJ2-6; either TRBD1 or TRBD2 may supply D (5 bases each). This CDR3 region has 17 residues. Germline CDR1 reads LNHDA; CDR2 reads SQIVND (reference sequence). V was trimmed by 6 bases and J by 0 bases, leaving 15 bases between them. The CDR3 loop reads CASSIPRGTSGANVLTF. CDR3 nucleotide sequence: TGTGCCAGTAGCATCCCCCGGGGCACCTCTGGGGCCAACGTCCTGACTTTC.

The J gene is TRBJ2-1, the V gene TRBV19; 10 bases are shared with TRBD2. Germline CDR1 reads LNHDA; CDR2 reads SQIVND (reference sequence). The CDR3 loop spans 15 amino acids. Trimming at V came to 4 bases and at J to 4 bases, leaving 4 bases not matched to a gene. CDR3 coding DNA: TGTGCCAGTAGTAGAACTAGCGGGGTATACAATGAGCAGTTCTTC. This sequence encodes CASSRTSGVYNEQFF.

V is TRBV6-5 and J is TRBJ2-3; no firm D call. The germline CDR1 and CDR2 sequences are MNHEY and SVGAGI. The CDR3 is made up of 12 amino acids. V was cut by 5 bases and J by 5 bases, with 8 bases left in between. DNA for the CDR3: TGTGCCAGCAGTCCATCGGGAGATACGCAGTATTTT. This codes for CASSPSGDTQYF.

In regard to this clone: One end of the junction varies from germline; a read error may be responsible. This chain links TRBV5-1 with TRBJ1-2; D remains unclear. CDR1 is SGHRS, CDR2 YFSETQ, per germline. CDR3 length: 13 amino acids. CDR3 in amino acids: CASRLDPAYGYTF. The CDR3 nucleotides read TGCGCCAGCAGATTGGACCCGGCATATGGCTACACCTTC.

The rearrangement joins TRBV10-1 to TRBJ1-3; maybe TRBD1 (5 bases). The germline V gene has CDR1 WNHNN and CDR2 SYGVQD (reference sequence). The ends were cut back, 9 bases at V and 0 bases at J, with 12 bases in the middle. This CDR3 region has 14 residues. CDR3 DNA sequence: TGCGCCAGGACAGACTTCAGCTCTGGAAACACCATATATTTT. Translated: CARTDFSSGNTIYF.

The chain couples TRBV5-4 to TRBJ2-2; 14 bases map to TRBD2. The CDR3 totals 17 residues. CDR1 and CDR2 from the germline V gene are SGHNT and YYREEE (reference sequence). The junction had 6 bases not matched to a gene; V was cut back by 4 bases and J by 4 bases. CDR3 bases: TGTGCCAGCAGCATGACTAGCGGGAGGGTAGGCACCGGGGAGCTGTTTTTT. Translated: CASSMTSGRVGTGELFF.

The rearrangement joins TRBV7-9 to TRBJ1-6; no clear D gene. Germline values: CDR1 SEHNR, CDR2 FQNEAQ (reference sequence). V lost 3 bases, J lost 6 bases, and 15 bases lay in between. The CDR3 extends over 16 amino acids. The CDR3 reads CASSLWAGHPNSPLHF. CDR3 bases: TGTGCCAGCAGCTTGTGGGCCGGCCACCCTAATTCACCCCTCCACTTT.

This chain uses TRBV21-1 with TRBJ2-5; the D call TRBD2 from the table was never checked on the DNA. TRBV21-1 is a recognized pseudogene. The CDR3 is 13 amino acids. The CDR3 reads CAGTSGRRETQYF. The CDR3 DNA sequence: TGTGCCGGGACTAGCGGGAGGCGGGAGACCCAGTACTTC.

The chain links TRBV2 to TRBJ1-2; TRBD1 might be the D (5 bases). The CDR3 length is 14 residues. CDR1 and CDR2 (germline): SNHLY, FYNNEI. Trimming removed 6 bases from V and 4 bases from J, with 15 bases in between. This chain's CDR3 is CASRQESSSYGYTF. The CDR3 nucleotides read TGTGCCAGCAGACAGGAATCCTCGAGCTATGGCTACACCTTC.

This chain links TRBV28 with TRBJ2-5; D is unresolved. Deletions cut 5 bases from V and 5 bases from J, with 12 bases between. This CDR3 is built from 13 residues. Germline CDR1 is MDHEN and CDR2 is SYDVKM. The CDR3 DNA follows: TGTGCCAGCAGTCCCCCCCCTCCGGAGACCCAGTACTTC. Translation gives CASSPPPPETQYF. The full variable domain, its missing parts supplied by reference TRBV28 and TRBJ2-5, is DVKVTQSSRYLVKRTGEKVFLECVQDMDHENMFWYRQDPGLGLRLIYFSYDVKMKEKGDIPEGYSVSREKKERFSLILESASTNQTSMYLCASSPPPPETQYFGPGTRLLVL.

J is TRBJ2-1 and V is TRBV27; D tentatively reads TRBD1 or TRBD2 (5 bases each). Per germline, CDR1 MNHEY and CDR2 SMNVEV (reference sequence). This CDR3 is built from 16 residues. The V and J ends lost 3 bases and 6 bases respectively, with 18 bases between them. CDR3 in amino acids: CASSFYRDGGLNEQFF. Written as DNA, the CDR3 is TGTGCCAGCAGTTTCTACCGGGACGGTGGTCTCAATGAGCAGTTCTTC.

The J gene is TRBJ2-1, the V gene TRBV28, with 8 bases that match TRBD2. The CDR3 length is 14 residues. The germline V gene has CDR1 MDHEN and CDR2 SYDVKM. Unmatched junction bases numbered 15, after V lost 6 bases and J lost 14 bases. CDR3 DNA sequence: TGTGCCAGCAGACCCCCGGGAGGGGGGACTCGAGAGTTCTTC. Amino acids: CASRPPGGGTREFF.

The rearrangement joins TRBV5-1 to TRBJ1-1; no reliable D call. The CDR3 consists of 15 residues. V was pared by 4 bases and J by 4 bases, with 17 bases between. Germline loops: CDR1 SGHRS, CDR2 YFSETQ. DNA for the CDR3: TGCGCCAGCAGCCCAAGTGGGGATGTCGGCACTGAAGCTTTCTTT. It translates to CASSPSGDVGTEAFF. Full variable domain (outside the CDR3, taken from reference TRBV5-1 and TRBJ1-1): KAGVTQTPRYLIKTRGQQVTLSCSPISGHRSVSWYQQTPGQGLQFLFEYFSETQRNKGNFPGRFSGRQFSNSRSEMNVSTLELGDSALYLCASSPSGDVGTEAFFGQGTRLTVV.

The chain couples TRBV6-1 to TRBJ2-3; D remains ambiguous. CDR3 length: 11 amino acids. V gave up 8 bases and J gave up 4 bases, with 7 bases separating them. From germline, CDR1 is MNHNS and CDR2 SASEGT. In nucleotides, the CDR3 is TGTGCCAGCCGATTTTCAGATACGCAGTATTTT. It yields the protein CASRFSDTQYF.

On this clone itself: This same CDR3 is encoded by further DNA sequences in the sample. The rearrangement joins TRBV28 to TRBJ1-1; no clear D. The germline V gene encodes CDR1 MDHEN and CDR2 SYDVKM. V gave up 5 bases and J gave up 0 bases, with 4 bases separating them. This CDR3 has 12 amino acids. The CDR3, as DNA: TGTGCCAGCAGTCCCTTGAACACTGAAGCTTTCTTT. Protein: CASSPLNTEAFF.